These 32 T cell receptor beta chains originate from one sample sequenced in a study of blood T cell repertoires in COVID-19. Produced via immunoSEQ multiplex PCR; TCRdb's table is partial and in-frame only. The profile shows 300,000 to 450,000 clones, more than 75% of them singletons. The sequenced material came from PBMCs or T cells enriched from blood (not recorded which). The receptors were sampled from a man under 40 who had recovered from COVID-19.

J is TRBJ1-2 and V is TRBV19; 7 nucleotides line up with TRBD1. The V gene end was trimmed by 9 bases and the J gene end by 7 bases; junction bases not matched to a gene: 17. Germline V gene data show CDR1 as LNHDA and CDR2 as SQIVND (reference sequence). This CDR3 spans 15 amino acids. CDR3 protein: CASRQGEFETRGYTF. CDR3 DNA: TGTGCCAGCAGACAGGGTGAATTTGAAACTCGTGGCTACACCTTC.

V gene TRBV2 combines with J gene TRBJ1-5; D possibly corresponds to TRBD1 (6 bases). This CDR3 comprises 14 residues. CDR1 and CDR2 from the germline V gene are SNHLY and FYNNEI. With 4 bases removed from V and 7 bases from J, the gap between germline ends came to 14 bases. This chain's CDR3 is CASSATGPWQPQHF. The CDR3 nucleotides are TGTGCCAGCAGTGCAACAGGGCCGTGGCAGCCCCAGCATTTT.

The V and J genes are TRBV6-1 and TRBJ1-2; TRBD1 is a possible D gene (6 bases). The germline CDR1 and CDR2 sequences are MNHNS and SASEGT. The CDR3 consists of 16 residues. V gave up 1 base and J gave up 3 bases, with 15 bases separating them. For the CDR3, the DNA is TGTGCCAGCAGTGAAGAGGAGGGGGGGGTTCACTATGGCTACACCTTC. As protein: CASSEEEGGVHYGYTF.

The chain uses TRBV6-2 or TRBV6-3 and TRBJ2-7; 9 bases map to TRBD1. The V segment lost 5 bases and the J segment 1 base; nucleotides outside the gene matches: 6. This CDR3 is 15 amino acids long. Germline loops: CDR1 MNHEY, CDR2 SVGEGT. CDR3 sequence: CASSTGGLLSYEQYF. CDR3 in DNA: TGTGCCAGCAGTACAGGGGGCCTTTTATCCTACGAGCAGTACTTC.

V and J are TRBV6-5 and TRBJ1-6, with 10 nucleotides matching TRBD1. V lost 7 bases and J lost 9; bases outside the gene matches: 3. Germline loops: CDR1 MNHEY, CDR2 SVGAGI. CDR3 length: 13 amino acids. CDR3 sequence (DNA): TGTGCCAGCACTCGGACAGGGGGTTCACCCCTCCACTTT. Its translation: CASTRTGGSPLHF.

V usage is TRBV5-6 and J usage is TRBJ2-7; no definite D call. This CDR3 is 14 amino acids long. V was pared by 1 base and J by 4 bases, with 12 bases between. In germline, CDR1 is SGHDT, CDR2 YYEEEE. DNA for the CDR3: TGTGCCAGCAGCTTGCATAGTACTGGTTACGAGCAGTACTTC. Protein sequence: CASSLHSTGYEQYF. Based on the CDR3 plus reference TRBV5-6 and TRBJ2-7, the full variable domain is DAGVTQSPTHLIKTRGQQVTLRCSPKSGHDTVSWYQQALGQGPQFIFQYYEEEERQRGNFPDRFSGHQFPNYSSELNVNALLLGDSALYLCASSLHSTGYEQYFGPGTRLTVT.

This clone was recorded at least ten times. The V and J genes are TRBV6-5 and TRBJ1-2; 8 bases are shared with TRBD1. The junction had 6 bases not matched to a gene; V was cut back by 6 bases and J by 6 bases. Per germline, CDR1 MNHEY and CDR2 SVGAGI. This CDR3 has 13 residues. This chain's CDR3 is CASRRTGNNGYTF. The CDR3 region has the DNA TGTGCCAGCAGGAGGACAGGGAATAATGGCTACACCTTC.

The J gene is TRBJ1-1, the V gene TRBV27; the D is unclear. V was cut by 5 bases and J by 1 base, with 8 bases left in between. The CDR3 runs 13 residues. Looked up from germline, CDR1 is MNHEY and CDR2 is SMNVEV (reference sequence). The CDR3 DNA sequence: TGTGCCAGCAGTAATGGGCGGAACACTGAAGCTTTCTTT. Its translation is CASSNGRNTEAFF.

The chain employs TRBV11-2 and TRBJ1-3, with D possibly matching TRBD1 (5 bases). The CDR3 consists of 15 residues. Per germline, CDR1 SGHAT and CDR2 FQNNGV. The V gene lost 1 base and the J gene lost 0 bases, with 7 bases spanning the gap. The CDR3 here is CASSLGQTSGNTIYF. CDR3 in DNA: TGTGCCAGCAGCTTAGGACAGACCTCTGGAAACACCATATATTTT.

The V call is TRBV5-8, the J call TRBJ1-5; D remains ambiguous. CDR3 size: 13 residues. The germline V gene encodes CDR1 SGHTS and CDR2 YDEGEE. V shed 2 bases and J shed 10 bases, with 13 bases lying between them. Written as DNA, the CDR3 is TGTGCCAGCAGCTTAAATGGCGGTTCACCCCAGCATTTT. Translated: CASSLNGGSPQHF.

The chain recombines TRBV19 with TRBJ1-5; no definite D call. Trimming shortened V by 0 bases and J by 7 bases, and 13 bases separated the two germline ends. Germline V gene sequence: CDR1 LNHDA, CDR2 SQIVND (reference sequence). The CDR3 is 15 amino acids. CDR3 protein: CASSIDGSFGQPQHF. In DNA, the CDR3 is TGTGCCAGTAGTATAGACGGGTCCTTCGGGCAGCCCCAGCATTTT.

This CDR3 is CASSLEGPGPNTEAFF. The DNA of the CDR3 is TGTGCCAGCAGCTTAGAAGGTCCAGGGCCGAACACTGAAGCTTTCTTT. V usage is TRBV7-8 and J usage is TRBJ1-1, with D perhaps TRBD1 (5 bases). CDR3 size: 16 residues. The ends were cut back, 1 base at V and 1 base at J, with 13 bases in the middle. Germline CDR1 SGHVS, CDR2 FQNEAQ.

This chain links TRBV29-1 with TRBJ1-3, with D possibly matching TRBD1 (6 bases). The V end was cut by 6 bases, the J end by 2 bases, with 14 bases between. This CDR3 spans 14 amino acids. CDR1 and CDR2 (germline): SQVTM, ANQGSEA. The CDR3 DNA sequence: TGCAGCGTGGAACAGGGCGCCACTGGAAACACCATATATTTT. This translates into CSVEQGATGNTIYF.

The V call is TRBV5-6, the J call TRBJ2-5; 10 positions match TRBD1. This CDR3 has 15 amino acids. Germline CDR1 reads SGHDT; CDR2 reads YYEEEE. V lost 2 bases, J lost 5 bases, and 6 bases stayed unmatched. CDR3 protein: CASSLGTGEWETQYF. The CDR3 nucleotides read TGTGCCAGCAGCTTAGGGACAGGGGAGTGGGAGACCCAGTACTTC.

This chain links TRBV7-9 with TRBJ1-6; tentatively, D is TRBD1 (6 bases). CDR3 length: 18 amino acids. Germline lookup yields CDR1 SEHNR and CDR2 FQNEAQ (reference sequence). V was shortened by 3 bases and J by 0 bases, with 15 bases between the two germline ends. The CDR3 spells CASSFTQGSSSYNSPLHF. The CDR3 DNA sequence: TGTGCCAGCAGCTTTACACAGGGCTCGAGCTCCTATAATTCACCCCTCCACTTT.

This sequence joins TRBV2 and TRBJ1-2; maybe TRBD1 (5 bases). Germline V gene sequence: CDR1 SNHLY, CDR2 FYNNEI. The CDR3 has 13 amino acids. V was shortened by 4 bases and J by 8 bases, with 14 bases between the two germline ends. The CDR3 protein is CASSVNTGGGYTF. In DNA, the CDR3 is TGTGCCAGCAGTGTGAATACAGGCGGCGGCTACACCTTC.

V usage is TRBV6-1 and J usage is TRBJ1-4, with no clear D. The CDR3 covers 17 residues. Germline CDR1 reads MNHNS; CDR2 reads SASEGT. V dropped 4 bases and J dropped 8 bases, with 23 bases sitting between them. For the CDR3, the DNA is TGTGCCAGCAGTGCTGGGCAGGACGGCCTAGCTTGGGAAAAACTGTTTTTT. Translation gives CASSAGQDGLAWEKLFF.

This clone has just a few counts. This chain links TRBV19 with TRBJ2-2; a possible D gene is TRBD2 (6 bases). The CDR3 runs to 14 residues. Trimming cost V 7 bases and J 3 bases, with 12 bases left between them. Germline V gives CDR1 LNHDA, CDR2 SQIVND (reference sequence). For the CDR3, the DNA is TGTGCCAGTAATGACCCGGGGGACACCGGGGAGCTGTTTTTT. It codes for CASNDPGDTGELFF.

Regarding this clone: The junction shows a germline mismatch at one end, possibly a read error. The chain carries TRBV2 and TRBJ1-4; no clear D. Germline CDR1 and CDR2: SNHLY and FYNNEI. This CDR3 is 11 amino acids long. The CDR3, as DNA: TGTGCCAGCAGTGATATCCGGAGGCAGGTTTTT. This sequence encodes CASSDIRRQVF. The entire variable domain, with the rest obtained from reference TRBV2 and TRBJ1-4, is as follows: EPEVTQTPSHQVTQMGQEVILRCVPISNHLYFYWYRQILGQKVEFLVSFYNNEISEKSEIFDDQFSVERPDGSNFTLKIRSTKLEDSAMYFCASSDIRRQVFGSGTQLSVL.

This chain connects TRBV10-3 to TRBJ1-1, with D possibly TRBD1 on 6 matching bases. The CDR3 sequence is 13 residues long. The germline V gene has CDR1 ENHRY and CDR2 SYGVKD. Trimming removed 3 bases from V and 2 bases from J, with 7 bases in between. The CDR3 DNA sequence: TGTGCCATCAGTGAACAGGGTAACACTGAAGCTTTCTTT. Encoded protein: CAISEQGNTEAFF.

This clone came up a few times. The CDR3 coding sequence is TGTGCCAGCAGTTTAGGCGGCATGATGGCTTTCTTT. Protein product: CASSLGGMMAFF. This sequence joins TRBV12-3 or TRBV12-4 and TRBJ1-1; D is ambiguous. This CDR3 has 12 amino acids. Trimming stripped 1 base from V and 11 bases from J, with 11 bases between.

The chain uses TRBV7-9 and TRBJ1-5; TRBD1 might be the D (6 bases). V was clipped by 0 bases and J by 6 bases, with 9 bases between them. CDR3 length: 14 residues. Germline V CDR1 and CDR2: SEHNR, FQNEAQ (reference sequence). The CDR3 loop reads CASSLASGVQPQHF. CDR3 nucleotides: TGTGCCAGCAGCTTAGCGTCAGGGGTTCAGCCCCAGCATTTT.

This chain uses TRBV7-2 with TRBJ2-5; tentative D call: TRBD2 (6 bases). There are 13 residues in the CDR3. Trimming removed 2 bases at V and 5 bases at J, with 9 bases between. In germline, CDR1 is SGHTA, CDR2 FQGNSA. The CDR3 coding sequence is TGTGCCAGCAGCTTATGGGGGGTGGAGACCCAGTACTTC. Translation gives CASSLWGVETQYF.

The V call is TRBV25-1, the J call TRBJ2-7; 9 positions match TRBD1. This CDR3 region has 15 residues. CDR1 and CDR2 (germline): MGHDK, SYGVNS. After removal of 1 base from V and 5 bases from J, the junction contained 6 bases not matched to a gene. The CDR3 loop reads CASSEFTGGWDEQYF. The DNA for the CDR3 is TGTGCCAGCAGTGAATTCACAGGGGGCTGGGACGAGCAGTACTTC.

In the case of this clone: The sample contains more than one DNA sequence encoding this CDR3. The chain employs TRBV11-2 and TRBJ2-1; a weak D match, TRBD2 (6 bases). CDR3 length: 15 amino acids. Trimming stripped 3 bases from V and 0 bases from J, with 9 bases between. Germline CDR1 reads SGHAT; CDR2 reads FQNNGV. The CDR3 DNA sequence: TGTGCCAGCAGCTTGGCGGGGAGCTCCTACAATGAGCAGTTCTTC. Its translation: CASSLAGSSYNEQFF.

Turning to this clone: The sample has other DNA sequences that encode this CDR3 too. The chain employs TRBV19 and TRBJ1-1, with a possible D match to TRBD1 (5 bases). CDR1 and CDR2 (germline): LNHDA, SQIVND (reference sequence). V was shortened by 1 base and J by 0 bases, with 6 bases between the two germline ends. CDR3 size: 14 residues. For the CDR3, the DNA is TGTGCCAGTAGTATAGGGACACTGAACACTGAAGCTTTCTTT. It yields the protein CASSIGTLNTEAFF.

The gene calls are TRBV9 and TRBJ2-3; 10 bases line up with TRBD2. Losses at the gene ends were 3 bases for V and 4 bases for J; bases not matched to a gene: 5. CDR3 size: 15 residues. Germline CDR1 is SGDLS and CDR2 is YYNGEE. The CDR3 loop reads CASSAAGGPADTQYF. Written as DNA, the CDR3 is TGTGCCAGCAGCGCAGCGGGGGGGCCAGCAGATACGCAGTATTTT.

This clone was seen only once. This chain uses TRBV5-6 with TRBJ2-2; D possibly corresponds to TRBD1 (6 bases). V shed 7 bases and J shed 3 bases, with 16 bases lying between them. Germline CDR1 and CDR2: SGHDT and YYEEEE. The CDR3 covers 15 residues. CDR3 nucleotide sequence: TGTGCCAGCCGTATCAGGGGCCCGGACACCGGGGAGCTGTTTTTT. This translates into CASRIRGPDTGELFF. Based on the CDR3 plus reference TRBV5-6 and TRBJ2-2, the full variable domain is DAGVTQSPTHLIKTRGQQVTLRCSPKSGHDTVSWYQQALGQGPQFIFQYYEEEERQRGNFPDRFSGHQFPNYSSELNVNALLLGDSALYLCASRIRGPDTGELFFGEGSRLTVL.

The CDR3 region is CASGLVGFIGQGKSPLHF. CDR3 DNA sequence: TGTGCTAGTGGTTTGGTTGGCTTTATAGGACAGGGAAAATCACCCCTCCACTTT. The chain recombines TRBV12-5 with TRBJ1-6; TRBD1 matches at 8 bases. Germline-derived CDR1 and CDR2 are LGHNT and FRNRAP. The V gene end was trimmed by 0 bases and the J gene end by 10 bases; junction bases not matched to a gene: 14. This CDR3 comprises 18 residues.

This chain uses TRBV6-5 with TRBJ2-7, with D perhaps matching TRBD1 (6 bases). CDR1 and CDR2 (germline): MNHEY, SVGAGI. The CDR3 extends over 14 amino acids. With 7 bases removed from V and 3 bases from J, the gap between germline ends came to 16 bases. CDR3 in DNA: TGTGCCAGCATATCGGGACACGCGTTCTACGAGCAGTACTTC. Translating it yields CASISGHAFYEQYF.

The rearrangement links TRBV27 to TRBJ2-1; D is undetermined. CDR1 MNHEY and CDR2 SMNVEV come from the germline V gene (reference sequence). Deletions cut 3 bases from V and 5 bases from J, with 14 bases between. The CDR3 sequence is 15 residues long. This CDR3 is CASSFRRTTHNEQFF. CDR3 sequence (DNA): TGTGCCAGCAGTTTTCGGCGAACTACTCACAATGAGCAGTTCTTC.

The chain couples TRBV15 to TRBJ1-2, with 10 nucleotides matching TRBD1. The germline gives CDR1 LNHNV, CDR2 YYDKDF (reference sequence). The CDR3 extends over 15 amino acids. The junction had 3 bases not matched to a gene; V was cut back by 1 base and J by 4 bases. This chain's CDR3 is CATSRGGTGVYGYTF. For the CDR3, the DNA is TGTGCCACCAGCAGAGGAGGGACAGGGGTCTATGGCTACACCTTC.